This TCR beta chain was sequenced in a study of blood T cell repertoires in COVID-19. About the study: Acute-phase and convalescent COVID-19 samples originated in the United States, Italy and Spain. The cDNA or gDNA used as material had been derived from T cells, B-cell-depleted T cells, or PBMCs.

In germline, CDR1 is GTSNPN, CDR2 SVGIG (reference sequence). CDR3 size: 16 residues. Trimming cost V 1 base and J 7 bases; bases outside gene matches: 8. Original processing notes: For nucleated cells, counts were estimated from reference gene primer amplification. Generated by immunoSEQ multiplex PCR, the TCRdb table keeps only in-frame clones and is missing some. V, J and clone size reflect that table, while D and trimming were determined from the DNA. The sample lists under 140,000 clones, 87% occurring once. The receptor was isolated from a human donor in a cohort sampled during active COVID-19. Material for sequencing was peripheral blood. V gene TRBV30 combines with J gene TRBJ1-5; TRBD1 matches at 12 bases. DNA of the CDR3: TGTGCCTGGAGTGCCCCGGGACAGGGGGCGCGGCAGCCCCAGCATTTT. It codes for CAWSAPGQGARQPQHF.